Below are 21 T cell receptor beta chains sequenced from a single sample in a study of cytomegalovirus exposure and HLA in healthy donors. Researchers ran the PCR with 60 Vbeta and 13 Jbeta primers. Generated by immunoSEQ multiplex PCR, the TCRdb table keeps only in-frame clones and is missing some. The sample carries 85,000 to 90,000 clones, about 75% recorded once. The sequenced sample was PBMCs. The source of these receptors is a man under 40 in good health and CMV-seropositive.

The chain is built from TRBV7-3 and TRBJ1-1, with a possible D match to TRBD1 (5 bases). CDR1 is SGHTA, CDR2 FQGTGA, per germline. This CDR3 has 13 residues. Trimming stripped 5 bases from V and 5 bases from J, with 12 bases between. The CDR3 here is CASSLGGGTEAFF. In DNA, the CDR3 is TGTGCCAGCAGCCTTGGTGGGGGGACTGAAGCTTTCTTT. The full variable domain, completed using reference TRBV7-3 and TRBJ1-1, is GAGVSQTPSNKVTEKGKYVELRCDPISGHTALYWYRQSLGQGPEFLIYFQGTGAADDSGLPNDRFFAVRPEGSVSTLKIQRTERGDSAVYLCASSLGGGTEAFFGQGTRLTVV.

This clone was recorded once. V usage is TRBV25-1 and J usage is TRBJ2-3, with D tentatively TRBD2 (5 bases). Germline CDR1 reads MGHDK; CDR2 reads SYGVNS. Trimming took off 3 bases at V and 1 base at J, with 17 bases between the two ends. The CDR3 totals 17 residues. CDR3 sequence reads: CASSDIGRGKGTDTQYF. In DNA, the CDR3 is TGTGCCAGCAGTGACATTGGGAGAGGGAAAGGCACAGATACGCAGTATTTT.

The genes are TRBV7-8 and TRBJ2-1; D uncertain. The CDR3 runs 17 residues. Germline CDR1 SGHVS, CDR2 FQNEAQ. Trimming shortened V by 0 bases and J by 0 bases, and 12 bases separated the two germline ends. This CDR3 reads CASSLARFKSSYNEQFF. The CDR3, as DNA: TGTGCCAGCAGCTTAGCGCGGTTCAAAAGCTCCTACAATGAGCAGTTCTTC.

V usage is TRBV4-2 and J usage is TRBJ1-1; D is uncertain. Germline V gene lookup returns CDR1 LGHNA and CDR2 YNFKEQ. The CDR3 loop spans 16 amino acids. V lost 2 bases and J lost 1, with 14 bases in between. The chain's CDR3 is CASSQQVWQENTEAFF. The CDR3 coding sequence is TGTGCCAGCAGCCAACAAGTTTGGCAGGAGAACACTGAAGCTTTCTTT.

The chain employs TRBV9 and TRBJ1-3; D possibly corresponds to TRBD1 (5 bases). Germline V lookup: CDR1 SGDLS, CDR2 YYNGEE. The CDR3 is made up of 15 amino acids. V lost 4 bases, J lost 0 bases, and 11 bases lay in between. The CDR3 reads CASSTGHYSGNTIYF. CDR3 nucleotides: TGTGCCAGCAGCACTGGACATTACTCTGGAAACACCATATATTTT. Supplemented by reference TRBV9 and TRBJ1-3, the full variable domain reads DSGVTQTPKHLITATGQRVTLRCSPRSGDLSVYWYQQSLDQGLQFLIQYYNGEERAKGNILERFSAQQFPDLHSELNLSSLELGDSALYFCASSTGHYSGNTIYFGEGSWLTVV.

V gene TRBV2 combines with J gene TRBJ2-1; 10 bases agree with TRBD2. V was pared by 3 bases and J by 7 bases, with 6 bases of the junction left unmatched. Looked up from germline, CDR1 is SNHLY and CDR2 is FYNNEI. The CDR3 consists of 15 residues. CDR3 bases: TGTGCCAGCAGTGAGAAGCGGGGGGGCCAGAATGAGCAGTTCTTC. Its translation is CASSEKRGGQNEQFF. Using reference TRBV2 and TRBJ2-1 for the parts outside the CDR3, the full variable domain is EPEVTQTPSHQVTQMGQEVILRCVPISNHLYFYWYRQILGQKVEFLVSFYNNEISEKSEIFDDQFSVERPDGSNFTLKIRSTKLEDSAMYFCASSEKRGGQNEQFFGPGTRLTVL.

This clone has only one observation. The chain is built from TRBV7-2 and TRBJ2-3; D unclear. This CDR3 has 14 amino acids. V lost 5 bases and J 5 bases, leaving 14 bases between the germline ends. Germline-derived CDR1 and CDR2 are SGHTA and FQGNSA. The CDR3 DNA reads as TGTGCCAGCAGCGCACGACACTCACAAGATACGCAGTATTTT. It encodes CASSARHSQDTQYF.

V and J are TRBV4-2 and TRBJ2-7, with a tentative D call TRBD2 (5 bases). The V gene lost 0 bases and the J gene lost 3 bases, with 18 bases spanning the gap. Germline assignment: CDR1 LGHNA and CDR2 YNFKEQ. The CDR3 length is 17 residues. CDR3 loop: CASSQESSGPGIYEQYF. CDR3 nucleotides: TGTGCCAGCAGCCAAGAGAGCTCAGGACCGGGGATCTACGAGCAGTACTTC.

The V gene is TRBV5-4, the J gene TRBJ2-3; TRBD1 agrees at 8 bases. J lost 10 bases, V lost 1 base, and 11 bases had no gene match. The CDR3 loop spans 15 amino acids. Germline V gene data show CDR1 as SGHNT and CDR2 as YYREEE (reference sequence). The CDR3 DNA reads TGTGCCAGCAGCTTGTCAGGGACAGGAGCTCGGGCGCAGTATTTT. This codes for CASSLSGTGARAQYF.

This clone has a handful of counts. The chain carries TRBV30 and TRBJ1-2; maybe TRBD1 (6 bases). The CDR3 length is 13 residues. Per germline, CDR1 GTSNPN and CDR2 SVGIG (reference sequence). Trimming shortened V by 6 bases and J by 0 bases, and 11 bases separated the two germline ends. This CDR3 reads CACPRTANYGYTF. CDR3 bases: TGTGCCTGCCCCCGGACAGCTAACTATGGCTACACCTTC.

V gene TRBV29-1 combines with J gene TRBJ2-1; D possibly corresponds to TRBD2 (7 bases). V dropped 3 bases and J dropped 10 bases, with 16 bases sitting between them. Germline loops: CDR1 SQVTM, CDR2 ANQGSEA. The CDR3 is 13 residues long. DNA of the CDR3: TGCAGCGTTGAGGGGGGGGCGCCGGGAGAGCAGTTCTTC. Protein: CSVEGGAPGEQFF.

The sample holds a few counts of this clone. The chain is built from TRBV7-9 and TRBJ1-5; D might be TRBD1 (5 bases). V was shortened by 1 base and J by 6 bases, with 7 bases between the two germline ends. The CDR3 length is 13 residues. Looked up from germline, CDR1 is SEHNR and CDR2 is FQNEAQ (reference sequence). The CDR3 sequence: CASSLGGVQPQHF. CDR3 DNA: TGTGCCAGCAGCTTAGGGGGGGTTCAGCCCCAGCATTTT.

The genes are TRBV7-9 and TRBJ2-7, with TRBD1 as a possible D gene (6 bases). V shed 8 bases and J shed 3 bases, with 20 bases lying between them. Germline CDR1 reads SEHNR; CDR2 reads FQNEAQ (reference sequence). The CDR3 extends over 15 amino acids. The DNA of the CDR3 is TGTGCCAGCGTCCGATCCGGGACATCTCTCTACGAGCAGTACTTC. It yields the protein CASVRSGTSLYEQYF.

The J gene is TRBJ2-1, the V gene TRBV4-3, with 10 bases lining up with TRBD1. The junction had 12 bases not matched to a gene; V was cut back by 0 bases and J by 4 bases. The germline CDR1 and CDR2 sequences are LGHNA and YSLEER. The CDR3 covers 19 residues. The CDR3 reads CASSQDQHDRDRGYNEQFF. CDR3 bases: TGCGCCAGCAGCCAAGATCAACATGACCGGGACAGGGGATACAATGAGCAGTTCTTC.

This rearrangement joins TRBV5-4 to TRBJ2-1; TRBD2 matches 9 bases. Trimming cost V 2 bases and J 5 bases; bases outside gene matches: 5. Germline V gene sequence: CDR1 SGHNT, CDR2 YYREEE (reference sequence). This CDR3 spans 15 amino acids. The CDR3 DNA is TGTGCCAGCAGCTTTTGGCTAGCGGGGAACAATGAGCAGTTCTTC. It yields the protein CASSFWLAGNNEQFF.

V usage is TRBV5-4 and J usage is TRBJ1-2; a weak D match, TRBD1 (6 bases). The germline gives CDR1 SGHNT, CDR2 YYREEE (reference sequence). The CDR3 runs 14 residues. V was trimmed by 4 bases and J by 9 bases, leaving 19 bases between them. The CDR3 DNA sequence: TGTGCCAGCAGCCCAGCGCCCCGCACAGGGAGCTACACCTTC. It codes for CASSPAPRTGSYTF. The complete variable domain, with remaining parts taken from reference TRBV5-4 and TRBJ1-2, reads ETGVTQSPTHLIKTRGQQVTLRCSSQSGHNTVSWYQQALGQGPQFIFQYYREEENGRGNFPPRFSGLQFPNYSSELNVNALELDDSALYLCASSPAPRTGSYTFGSGTRLTVV.

The V call is TRBV6-6, the J call TRBJ2-5; TRBD1 matches 10 bases. V shed 6 bases and J 3 bases; nucleotides not matched to a gene: 1. This CDR3 comprises 13 residues. CDR1 is MNHNY and CDR2 is SVGAGI in the germline V gene (reference sequence). CDR3 residues: CASSGTGEETQYF. The CDR3, as DNA: TGTGCCAGCAGCGGGACAGGGGAAGAGACCCAGTACTTC.

The V gene is TRBV6-5, the J gene TRBJ1-5; possibly TRBD1 for D (5 bases). CDR3 length: 15 amino acids. CDR1 and CDR2 (germline): MNHEY, SVGAGI. The ends were cut back, 2 bases at V and 0 bases at J, with 8 bases in the middle. The CDR3 coding sequence is TGTGCCAGCAGTTACGGCAGGGATAGCAATCAGCCCCAGCATTTT. Protein: CASSYGRDSNQPQHF.

The chain joins TRBV2 to TRBJ2-5; maybe TRBD2 (5 bases). This CDR3 is 15 amino acids long. V lost 6 bases, J lost 5 bases, and 19 bases lay in between. Germline V gene lookup returns CDR1 SNHLY and CDR2 FYNNEI. CDR3 sequence (DNA): TGTGCCAGCAGCAAAGACTATCCGCGGCGTGAGACCCAGTACTTC. Translated: CASSKDYPRRETQYF.

The V and J genes are TRBV2 and TRBJ2-7; 10 bases agree with TRBD1. CDR1 and CDR2 from the germline V gene are SNHLY and FYNNEI. The CDR3 consists of 15 residues. V shed 7 bases and J 1 base; nucleotides not matched to a gene: 7. In DNA form, the CDR3 reads TGTGCCAGCACACAGGGACAGGGGAATTCCTACGAGCAGTACTTC. As protein: CASTQGQGNSYEQYF.

Details on this clone: The junction does not match germline at one end; this may be a read error. This chain connects TRBV7-9 to TRBJ1-1; D is possibly TRBD1 (5 bases). The CDR3 length is 12 residues. Germline V gene sequence: CDR1 SEHNR, CDR2 FQNEAQ (reference sequence). As DNA, the CDR3 is TGTTCCAGCCTGGGGCAGAACACTGAAGCTTTCTTT. It encodes CSSLGQNTEAFF.